This TCR beta chain was recovered during a study of shared clonotypes between healthy human individuals. Assay used: immunoSEQ multiplex PCR; TCRdb lists only in-frame clones, some missing. The sample consists of about 1.4 million clones, roughly 96% of them appearing once. Study findings and constraints: The diversity represented, both genetic and in exposure history, was limited by few donors.

A remark on this clone: The antigen is undetermined. The junction shows a germline mismatch at one end, possibly a read error.

The germline gives CDR1 SGHVS, CDR2 FQNEAQ. The CDR3 spans 17 residues. The genes are TRBV7-8 and TRBJ2-7; D possibly matches TRBD1 or TRBD2 (6 bases each). The TCR originated in a man in his thirties or forties in good health. Material: naive CD4+ T cells sorted from blood. Stated subset: CD45RA+ positively selected. Here the CDR3 reads CASSLAKYRVGGGEQYF. CDR3 nucleotide sequence: TGTGCCAGCAGCCTAGCTAAATACAGGGTTGGGGGAGGCGAGCAGTACTTC.